This T cell receptor (beta chain) was identified during a study of shared clonotypes between healthy human individuals. Generated by immunoSEQ multiplex PCR, the TCRdb table keeps only in-frame clones and is missing some. The sample carries over 850,000 clones, 75% to 80% recorded once. The receptor comes from a man between 18 and 35 years old in good health. Some clones in this sample may be carry-over from other donors' samples. Sequenced: memory CD4+ T cells from PBMCs. Regarding subset: CD45RA-negative fraction.

The CDR3 bases are TGTGCCAGCTCACCAGTGGATAGCAATCAGCCCCAGCATTTT. Its protein product is CASSPVDSNQPQHF. This chain uses TRBV18 with TRBJ1-5; D remains unclear. Germline CDR1 and CDR2: KGHSH and LQKENI. The CDR3 sequence is 14 residues long. V gave up 2 bases and J gave up 0 bases, with 5 bases separating them.